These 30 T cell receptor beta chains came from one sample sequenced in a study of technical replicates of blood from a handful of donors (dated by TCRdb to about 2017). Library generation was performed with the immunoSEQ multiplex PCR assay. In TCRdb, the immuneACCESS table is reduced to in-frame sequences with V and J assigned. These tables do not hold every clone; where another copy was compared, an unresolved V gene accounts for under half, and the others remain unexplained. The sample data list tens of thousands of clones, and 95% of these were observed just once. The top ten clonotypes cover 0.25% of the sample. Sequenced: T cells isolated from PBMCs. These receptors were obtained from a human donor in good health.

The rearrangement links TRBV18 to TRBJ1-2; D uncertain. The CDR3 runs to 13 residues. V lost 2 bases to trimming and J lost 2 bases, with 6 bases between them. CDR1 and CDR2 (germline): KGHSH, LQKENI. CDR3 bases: TGTGCCAGCTCACCAGAGGAGAACTATGGCTACACCTTC. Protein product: CASSPEENYGYTF.

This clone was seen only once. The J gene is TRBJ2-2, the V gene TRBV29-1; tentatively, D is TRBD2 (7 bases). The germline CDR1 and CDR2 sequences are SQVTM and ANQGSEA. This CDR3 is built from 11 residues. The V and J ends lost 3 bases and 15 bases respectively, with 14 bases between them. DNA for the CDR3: TGCAGCGTTGAGCGCGGGGGCAAGGTGTTTTTT. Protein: CSVERGGKVFF.

For the CDR3, the DNA is TGTGCCAGCAGCCTGGGACTAGCGGGGGCCACCTACGAGCAGTACTTC. Translated: CASSLGLAGATYEQYF. The chain links TRBV7-8 to TRBJ2-7; 14 positions agree with TRBD2. The CDR3 has 16 residues. V shed 5 bases, J shed 2 bases, and the junction held 5 bases outside the gene matches. Germline CDR1 and CDR2: SGHVS and FQNEAQ.

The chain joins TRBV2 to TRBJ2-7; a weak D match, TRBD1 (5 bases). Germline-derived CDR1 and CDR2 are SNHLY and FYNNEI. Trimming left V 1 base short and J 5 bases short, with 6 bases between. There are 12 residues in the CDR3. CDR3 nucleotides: TGTGCCAGCAGTGAAGGGGGCCACGAGCAGTACTTC. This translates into CASSEGGHEQYF.

The CDR3 DNA reads as TGTGCCAGCAGCTTAGCGCGTGCAAACTACGAGCAGTACTTC. Translation gives CASSLARANYEQYF. V is TRBV11-2 and J is TRBJ2-7; D call uncertain. V was clipped by 1 base and J by 3 bases, with 10 bases between them. Germline V gene sequence: CDR1 SGHAT, CDR2 FQNNGV. The CDR3 is made up of 14 amino acids.

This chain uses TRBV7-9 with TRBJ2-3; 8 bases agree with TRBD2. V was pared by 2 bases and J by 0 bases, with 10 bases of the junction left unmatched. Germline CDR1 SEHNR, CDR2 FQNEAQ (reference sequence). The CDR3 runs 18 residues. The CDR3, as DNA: TGTGCCAGCAGCTTATTATTAATCATAGCGGGGAGCACAGATACGCAGTATTTT. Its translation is CASSLLLIIAGSTDTQYF.

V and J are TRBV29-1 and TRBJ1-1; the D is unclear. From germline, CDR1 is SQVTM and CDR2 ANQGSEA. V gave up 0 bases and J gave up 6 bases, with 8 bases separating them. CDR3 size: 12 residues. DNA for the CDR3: TGCAGCGTTGAAGATCGTCTCGCTGAAGCTTTCTTT. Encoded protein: CSVEDRLAEAFF.

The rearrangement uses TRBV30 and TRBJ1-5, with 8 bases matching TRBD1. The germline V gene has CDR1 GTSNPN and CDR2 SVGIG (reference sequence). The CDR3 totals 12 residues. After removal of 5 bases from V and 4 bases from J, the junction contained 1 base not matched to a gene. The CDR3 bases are TGTGCCTGGGGACAGGGAAATCAGCCCCAGCATTTT. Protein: CAWGQGNQPQHF.

This CDR3 reads CASSSSGDLATIQYF. The CDR3 bases are TGTGCCAGCAGCTCCTCAGGGGATTTAGCTACCATTCAGTACTTC. This sequence joins TRBV7-9 and TRBJ2-4, with D possibly matching TRBD1 (6 bases). Germline loops: CDR1 SEHNR, CDR2 FQNEAQ (reference sequence). V lost 4 bases and J 9 bases, leaving 19 bases between the germline ends. The CDR3 sequence is 15 residues long. Combining the CDR3 with reference TRBV7-9 and TRBJ2-4 gives the whole variable domain DTGVSQNPRHKITKRGQNVTFRCDPISEHNRLYWYRQTLGQGPEFLTYFQNEAQLEKSRLLSDRFSAERPKGSFSTLEIQRTEQGDSAMYLCASSSSGDLATIQYFGAGTRLSVL.

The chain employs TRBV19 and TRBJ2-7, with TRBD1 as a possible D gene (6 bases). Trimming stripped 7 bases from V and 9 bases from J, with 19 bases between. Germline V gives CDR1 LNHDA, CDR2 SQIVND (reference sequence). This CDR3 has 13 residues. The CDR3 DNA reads TGTGCCAGTACCAGAGAGACAGGTTTTTGGCAGTACTTC. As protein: CASTRETGFWQYF.

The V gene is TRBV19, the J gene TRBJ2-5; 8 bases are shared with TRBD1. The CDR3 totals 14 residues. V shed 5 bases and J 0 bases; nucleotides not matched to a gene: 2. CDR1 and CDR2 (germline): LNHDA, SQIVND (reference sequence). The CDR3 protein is CASSPDRDQETQYF. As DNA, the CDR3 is TGTGCCAGTAGTCCGGACAGGGACCAAGAGACCCAGTACTTC.

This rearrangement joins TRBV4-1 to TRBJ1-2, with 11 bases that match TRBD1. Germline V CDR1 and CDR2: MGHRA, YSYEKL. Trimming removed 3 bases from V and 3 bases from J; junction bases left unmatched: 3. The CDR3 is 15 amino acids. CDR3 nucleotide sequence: TGCGCCAGCAGCCAGGGACAGGGGGGTTACTATGGCTACACCTTC. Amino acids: CASSQGQGGYYGYTF.

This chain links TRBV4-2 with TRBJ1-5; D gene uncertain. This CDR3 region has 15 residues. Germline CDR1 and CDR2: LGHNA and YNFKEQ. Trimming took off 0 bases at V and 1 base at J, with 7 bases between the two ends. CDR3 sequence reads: CASSQEFLSNQPQHF. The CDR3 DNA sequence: TGTGCCAGCAGCCAAGAGTTTCTAAGCAATCAGCCCCAGCATTTT.

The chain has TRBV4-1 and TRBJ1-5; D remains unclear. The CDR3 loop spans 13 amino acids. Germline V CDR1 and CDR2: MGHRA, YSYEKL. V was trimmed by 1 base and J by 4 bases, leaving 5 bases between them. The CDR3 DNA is TGCGCCAGCAGCCAAGGAGGGAATCAGCCCCAGCATTTT. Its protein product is CASSQGGNQPQHF.

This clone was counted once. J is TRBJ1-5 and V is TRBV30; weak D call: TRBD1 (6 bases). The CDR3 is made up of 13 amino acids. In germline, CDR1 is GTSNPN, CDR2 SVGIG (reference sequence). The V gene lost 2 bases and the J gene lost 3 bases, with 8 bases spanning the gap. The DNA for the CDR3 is TGTGCCTGGAGTAGGGGGTCCAATCAGCCCCAGCATTTT. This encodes CAWSRGSNQPQHF.

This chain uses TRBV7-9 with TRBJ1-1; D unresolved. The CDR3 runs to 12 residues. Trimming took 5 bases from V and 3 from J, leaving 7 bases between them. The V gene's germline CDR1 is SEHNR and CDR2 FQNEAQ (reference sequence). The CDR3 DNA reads TGTGCCAGCAGCCTTCAGGACACTGAAGCTTTCTTT. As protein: CASSLQDTEAFF. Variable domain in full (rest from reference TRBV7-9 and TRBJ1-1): DTGVSQNPRHKITKRGQNVTFRCDPISEHNRLYWYRQTLGQGPEFLTYFQNEAQLEKSRLLSDRFSAERPKGSFSTLEIQRTEQGDSAMYLCASSLQDTEAFFGQGTRLTVV.

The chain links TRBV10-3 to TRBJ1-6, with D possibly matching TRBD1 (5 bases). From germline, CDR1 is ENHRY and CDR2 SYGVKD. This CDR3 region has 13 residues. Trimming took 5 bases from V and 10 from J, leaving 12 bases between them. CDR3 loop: CAISRQSESPLHF. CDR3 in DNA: TGTGCCATCAGTAGACAGTCAGAGTCACCCCTCCACTTT.

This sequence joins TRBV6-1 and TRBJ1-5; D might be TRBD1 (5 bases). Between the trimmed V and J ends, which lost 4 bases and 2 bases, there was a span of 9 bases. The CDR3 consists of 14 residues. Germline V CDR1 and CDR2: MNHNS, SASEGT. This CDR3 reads CASSGAGGNQPQHF. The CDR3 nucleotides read TGTGCCAGCAGTGGCGCGGGGGGCAATCAGCCCCAGCATTTT.

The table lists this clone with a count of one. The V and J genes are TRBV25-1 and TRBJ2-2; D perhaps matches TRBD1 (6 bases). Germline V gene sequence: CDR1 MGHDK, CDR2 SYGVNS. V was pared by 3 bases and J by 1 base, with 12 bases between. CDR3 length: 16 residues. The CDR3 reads CASSEPGDLNTGELFF. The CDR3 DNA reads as TGTGCCAGCAGTGAGCCAGGGGATTTGAACACCGGGGAGCTGTTTTTT.

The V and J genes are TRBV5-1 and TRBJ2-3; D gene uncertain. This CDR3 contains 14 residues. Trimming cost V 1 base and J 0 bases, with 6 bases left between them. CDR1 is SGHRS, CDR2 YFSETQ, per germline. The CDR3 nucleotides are TGCGCCAGCAGCTTGCAAGCTAGCACAGATACGCAGTATTTT. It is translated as CASSLQASTDTQYF.

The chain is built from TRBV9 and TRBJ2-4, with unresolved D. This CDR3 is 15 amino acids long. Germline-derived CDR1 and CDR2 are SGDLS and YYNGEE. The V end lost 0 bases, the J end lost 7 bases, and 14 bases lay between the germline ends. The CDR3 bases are TGTGCCAGCAGCGTAGCTTCAAGGCCGGAGAACATTCAGTACTTC. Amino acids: CASSVASRPENIQYF.

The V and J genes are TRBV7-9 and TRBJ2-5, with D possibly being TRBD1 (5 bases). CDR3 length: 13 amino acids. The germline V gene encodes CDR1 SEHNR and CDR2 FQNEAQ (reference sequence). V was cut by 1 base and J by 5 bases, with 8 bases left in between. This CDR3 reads CASSLGGRETQYF. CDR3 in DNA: TGTGCCAGCAGCTTAGGGGGCCGGGAGACCCAGTACTTC.

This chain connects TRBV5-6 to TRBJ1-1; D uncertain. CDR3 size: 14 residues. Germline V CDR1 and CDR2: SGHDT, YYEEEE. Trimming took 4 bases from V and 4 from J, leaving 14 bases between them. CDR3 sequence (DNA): TGTGCCAGCAGCGGAGGGCGGGCGGCCACTGAAGCTTTCTTT. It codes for CASSGGRAATEAFF.

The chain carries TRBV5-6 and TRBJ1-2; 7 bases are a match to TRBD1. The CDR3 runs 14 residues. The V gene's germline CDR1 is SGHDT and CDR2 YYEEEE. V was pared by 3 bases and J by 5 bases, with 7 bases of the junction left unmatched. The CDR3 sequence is CASSSETGYYGYTF. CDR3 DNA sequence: TGTGCCAGCAGCTCAGAGACAGGGTATTATGGCTACACCTTC.

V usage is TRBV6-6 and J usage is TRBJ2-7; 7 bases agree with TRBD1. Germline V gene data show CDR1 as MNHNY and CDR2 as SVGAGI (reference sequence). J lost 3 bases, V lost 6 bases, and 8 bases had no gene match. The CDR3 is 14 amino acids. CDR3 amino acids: CASRGPGQNYEQYF. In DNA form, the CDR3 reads TGTGCCAGCAGGGGTCCGGGACAGAACTACGAGCAGTACTTC.

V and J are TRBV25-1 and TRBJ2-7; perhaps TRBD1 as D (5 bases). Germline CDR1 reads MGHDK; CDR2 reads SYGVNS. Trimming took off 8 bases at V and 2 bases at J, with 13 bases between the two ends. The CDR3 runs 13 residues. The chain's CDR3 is CASRVTGAYEQYF. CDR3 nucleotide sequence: TGTGCCAGCCGGGTAACAGGTGCCTACGAGCAGTACTTC.

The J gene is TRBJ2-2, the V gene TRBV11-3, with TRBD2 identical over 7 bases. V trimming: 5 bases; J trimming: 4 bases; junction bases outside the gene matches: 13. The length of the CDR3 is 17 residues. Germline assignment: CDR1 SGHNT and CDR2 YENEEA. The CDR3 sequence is CASSTRDGGTTTGELFF. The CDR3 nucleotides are TGTGCCAGCAGCACGAGGGACGGAGGGACTACCACCGGGGAGCTGTTTTTT.

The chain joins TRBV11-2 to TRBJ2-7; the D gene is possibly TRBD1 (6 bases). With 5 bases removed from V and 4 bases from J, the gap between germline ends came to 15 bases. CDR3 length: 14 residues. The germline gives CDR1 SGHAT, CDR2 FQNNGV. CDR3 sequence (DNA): TGTGCCAGCAGCCCCCCCCAGGGGATGTACGAGCAGTACTTC. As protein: CASSPPQGMYEQYF.

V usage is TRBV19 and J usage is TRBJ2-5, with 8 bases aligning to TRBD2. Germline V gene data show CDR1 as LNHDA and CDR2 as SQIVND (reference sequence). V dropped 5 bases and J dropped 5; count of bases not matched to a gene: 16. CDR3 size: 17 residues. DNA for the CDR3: TGTGCCAGTAGTCCACCTAGTGGAGTCCCGGGAGGGGAGACCCAGTACTTC. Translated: CASSPPSGVPGGETQYF.

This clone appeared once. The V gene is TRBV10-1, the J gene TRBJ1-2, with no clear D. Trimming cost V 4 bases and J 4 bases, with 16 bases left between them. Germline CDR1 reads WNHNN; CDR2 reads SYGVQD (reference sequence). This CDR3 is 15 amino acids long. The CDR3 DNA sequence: TGCGCCAGCAGTGGCTTCTGGAAAGGGAGCTATGGCTACACCTTC. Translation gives CASSGFWKGSYGYTF.